The 14 T cell receptor beta chains listed next were all sequenced from one sample in a study of T cell responses to AZD1222 COVID-19 vaccine. The method was immunoSEQ multiplex PCR; TCRdb's version includes in-frame clones alone and lacks a portion of them. The data show about 100,000 clones, approximately 87% seen once. This specimen consisted of peripheral blood, obtained on day 0 of AZD1222 vaccination. These receptors originate from an adult in good health.

The rearrangement uses TRBV7-6 and TRBJ1-5, with D perhaps TRBD1 (6 bases). The CDR3 length is 15 residues. Germline lookup yields CDR1 SGHVS and CDR2 FNYEAQ. Trimming removed 4 bases at V and 4 bases at J, with 14 bases between. In DNA form, the CDR3 reads TGTGCCAGCAGCTCTACGGGACAACTTAATCAGCCCCAGCATTTT. Translating gives CASSSTGQLNQPQHF.

The chain employs TRBV9 and TRBJ1-1, with unresolved D. The germline V gene has CDR1 SGDLS and CDR2 YYNGEE. With 0 bases removed from V and 0 bases from J, the gap between germline ends came to 6 bases. The CDR3 runs to 14 residues. This chain's CDR3 is CASSVEHMNTEAFF. CDR3 bases: TGTGCCAGCAGCGTAGAACACATGAACACTGAAGCTTTCTTT.

This CDR3 is CASTRLGGDTQYF. The CDR3 DNA reads as TGTGCCAGCACGAGGCTAGGAGGAGATACGCAGTATTTT. The chain recombines TRBV2 with TRBJ2-3; a weak D match, TRBD2 (5 bases). The CDR3 spans 13 residues. V shed 7 bases and J shed 5 bases, with 13 bases lying between them. Germline loops: CDR1 SNHLY, CDR2 FYNNEI.

The V and J genes are TRBV7-2 and TRBJ2-7, with 10 positions matching TRBD2. The J call is uncertain, as TRBJ2-5 better fits the DNA end. The CDR3 sequence is 14 residues long. Germline lookup yields CDR1 SGHTA and CDR2 FQGNSA. CDR3 sequence (DNA): TGTGCCAGCAGCTTACACCCTAGCGGGGGGACCCAGTACTTC. Its translation is CASSLHPSGGTQYF.

The chain employs TRBV7-8 and TRBJ2-3; D is undetermined. Between the trimmed V and J ends, which lost 5 bases and 6 bases, there was a span of 9 bases. Germline V lookup: CDR1 SGHVS, CDR2 FQNEAQ. CDR3 length equals 12 residues. CDR3: CASSPSRDTQYF. CDR3 sequence (DNA): TGTGCCAGCAGCCCCTCGAGGGATACGCAGTATTTT.

The genes are TRBV3-1 (or the pseudogene TRBV3-2) and TRBJ2-7; 8 bases agree with TRBD2. CDR3 length: 15 residues. V was pared by 5 bases and J by 5 bases, with 11 bases of the junction left unmatched. Germline V CDR1 and CDR2: LGHDT, YNNKEL (reference sequence). CDR3 sequence: CASSAYETGGDEQYF. The CDR3 DNA follows: TGTGCCAGCAGCGCTTACGAAACGGGAGGGGACGAGCAGTACTTC.

The rearrangement links TRBV12-3 or TRBV12-4 to TRBJ2-1; D ambiguous. Between the trimmed V and J ends, which lost 6 bases and 6 bases, there was a span of 12 bases. The CDR3 runs 13 residues. CDR3 DNA: TGTGCCAGCAGCCGAGACATAACCAATGAGCAGTTCTTC. Translated, it gives CASSRDITNEQFF.

V is TRBV5-6 and J is TRBJ2-3, with 10 bases lining up with TRBD2. V was pared by 4 bases and J by 2 bases, with 4 bases of the junction left unmatched. The CDR3 totals 15 residues. Germline V CDR1 and CDR2: SGHDT, YYEEEE. The CDR3 loop reads CASSALAGATDTQYF. The CDR3 DNA is TGTGCCAGCAGCGCTCTAGCGGGGGCCACAGATACGCAGTATTTT. The full variable domain, in which reference TRBV5-6 and TRBJ2-3 provide the parts outside the CDR3, is DAGVTQSPTHLIKTRGQQVTLRCSPKSGHDTVSWYQQALGQGPQFIFQYYEEEERQRGNFPDRFSGHQFPNYSSELNVNALLLGDSALYLCASSALAGATDTQYFGPGTRLTVL.

The chain is built from TRBV18 and TRBJ1-1, with D tentatively TRBD1 (6 bases). Germline CDR1 reads KGHSH; CDR2 reads LQKENI. Trimming cost V 0 bases and J 1 base, with 6 bases left between them. The length of the CDR3 is 14 residues. The CDR3 DNA is TGTGCCAGCTCACCACCAGGGGGGAACACTGAAGCTTTCTTT. The encoded protein is CASSPPGGNTEAFF.

The V and J genes are TRBV7-2 and TRBJ2-1, with 14 bases identical to TRBD2. The CDR3 has 16 amino acids. The germline V gene has CDR1 SGHTA and CDR2 FQGNSA. V lost 5 bases, J lost 11 bases, and 11 bases stayed unmatched. The CDR3 nucleotides read TGTGCCAGCAGCACCTCGCGACTAGCGGGAGGGCCAAAGCAGTTCTTC. It yields the protein CASSTSRLAGGPKQFF.

V gene TRBV7-9 combines with J gene TRBJ1-1, with D maybe TRBD1 (6 bases). CDR1 SEHNR and CDR2 FQNEAQ come from the germline V gene (reference sequence). The V end was cut by 4 bases, the J end by 4 bases, with 13 bases between. CDR3 length: 14 amino acids. The CDR3 loop is CASSWGPSGTEAFF. The CDR3 nucleotides read TGTGCCAGCAGCTGGGGGCCTTCAGGCACTGAAGCTTTCTTT.

The chain has TRBV5-8 and TRBJ1-5; D not certain. This CDR3 has 15 amino acids. The V and J ends lost 5 bases and 7 bases respectively, with 19 bases between them. Per the germline V gene, CDR1 is SGHTS and CDR2 is YDEGEE. The CDR3 coding sequence is TGTGCCAGCAGTCTTCCGGGGTTCGATAGGCAGCCCCAGCATTTT. Translating gives CASSLPGFDRQPQHF.

CDR3 loop: CASSPSGGGQPQHF. CDR3 bases: TGCGCCAGCAGCCCCTCGGGGGGGGGTCAGCCCCAGCATTTT. The chain links TRBV5-1 to TRBJ1-5; weak D call: TRBD1 (5 bases). Germline CDR1 SGHRS, CDR2 YFSETQ. This CDR3 is built from 14 residues. Trimming removed 4 bases from V and 6 bases from J, with 14 bases in between.

The J gene is TRBJ2-7, the V gene TRBV7-8; 7 bases match TRBD1. V lost 5 bases, J lost 3 bases, and 7 bases stayed unmatched. In germline, CDR1 is SGHVS, CDR2 FQNEAQ. The length of the CDR3 is 14 residues. CDR3 DNA sequence: TGTGCCAGCAGCAACCGGGACAGAGGCTACGAGCAGTACTTC. It codes for CASSNRDRGYEQYF.